Included here is one T cell receptor (beta chain) sequence, with context. The antigen this receptor binds is unknown. Base quality data are lacking; no much larger clone is found one base away. The CDR3 runs 13 amino acids, cysteine and phenylalanine included. Solely the CDR3 DNA is kept, with 39 bases framed from the first base. The CDR1 and CDR2 encoded by the germline V gene are SNHLY and FYNNEI. V is shortened by 8 bases, J by 1 base, and the region joining them spans 11 bases. The data are from a study of blood T cells in healthy people across ages (dated by TCRdb to about 2015). Broadly, across the study: In model experiments, roughly one uniquely barcoded TCR beta cDNA molecule per two T cells was captured by template switching. To track age-related changes in TCR beta repertoire diversity, the study relied on deep sequencing normalized with unique cDNA molecular identifiers. Donors were grouped into four age groups: young (average 16 years), middle-aged (39), aged (about 59) and long-lived (about 89). Donors of different ages were randomly distributed across sequencing lanes to avoid experimental bias. Using the same blood draw, the study looked at two additional independent replicas of 1 million unique cDNA reads for two donors, one aged 18 to 30 and the other aged 80 or older. What the work shows at the level of the full study, not this receptor alone: Total diversity estimates from one million sequenced T cells were considered lower bounds and underestimates. Compared with the aged group, the long-lived group had more naive CD4+ T cells, fewer expanded clones and increased TCR diversity, a pattern suggesting age selection. Because the CMV infection status of the donors was unknown, age-related changes in expanded clonotypes may potentially have been confounded. Because profiling used bulk unsorted PBMCs, naive and antigen-experienced compartments could not be compared conclusively. The percentage of naive T cells measured by flow cytometry correlated strongly with observed TCR beta diversity. Observed TCR beta diversity per million T cells fell roughly linearly with age, and a significant reduction was already apparent by age approximately 40.

The library came from 5' RACE. TCRdb records Illumina HiSeq 2500 as the sequencer. The second PCR ran for about 6 to 12 cycles and used a J-beta primer mix along with a sample-barcoded 5' primer. A unique molecular identifier was introduced onto each TCR beta cDNA molecule by a template-switch 5' adaptor carrying 12 random nucleotides. Each sample yielded at least 3 million CDR3-containing paired-end reads. The Mint cDNA synthesis kit, primed by a TRBC-specific oligonucleotide, was used to synthesize first-strand cDNA from all RNA. After uracil-DNA glycosylase treatment, a first 18-cycle PCR used universal primers M1SS and BC2_uni_R on all cDNA. From the authors' description of their analysis: For normalization, 1 million high-quality reads, each with a distinct molecular identifier, were randomly selected from each sample. Instead of being binned into consensus sequences, reads with shared molecular identifiers were discarded. CDR3 identification, clonotype clustering and error correction used MiTCR with a Q25 quality threshold and the strictest error-elimination algorithm. Lower-bound total TCR beta diversity was estimated with a nonparametric unseen species model using Euler transformation. TCRdb's own reprocessing of the public reads used fastp at Q25 and MiXCR and kept productive beta chains. Under each unique CDR3 protein, matching rows form one entry showing the most common genes and DNA. Clone size and V and J calls follow TCRdb, not the original study. Recorded for this sample are around 1,500,000 distinct CDR3 sequences; under 30% of them occurred a single time. Roughly 8.2% of the sample is in the top ten clones.

The approximately 39 donors, aged about 6 to 95 years, were systemically healthy Caucasian individuals from Russia. Each donor gave ten milliliters of peripheral blood, collected into EDTA-treated Vacutainer tubes. Ficoll-Paque density-gradient centrifugation was used to isolate PBMCs, with at least 6.5 million per sample. Trizol reagent was used to extract total RNA from the PBMCs, yielding at least 6 micrograms per sample. Naive CD45RAhigh/CD27high T cell percentages were measured by flow cytometry on a PBMC aliquot from every donor. The TCR originated in a woman between 25 and 40 years old in good health. The sequenced sample was blood. The chain is made from TRBV2 and TRBJ1-1; TRBD1 is a possible D gene, resting on 5 matching bases. CDR3 loop: CASGGGRNTEAFF. The DNA sequence is as follows: TGTGCCAGCGGCGGGGGTCGGAACACTGAAGCTTTCTTT.